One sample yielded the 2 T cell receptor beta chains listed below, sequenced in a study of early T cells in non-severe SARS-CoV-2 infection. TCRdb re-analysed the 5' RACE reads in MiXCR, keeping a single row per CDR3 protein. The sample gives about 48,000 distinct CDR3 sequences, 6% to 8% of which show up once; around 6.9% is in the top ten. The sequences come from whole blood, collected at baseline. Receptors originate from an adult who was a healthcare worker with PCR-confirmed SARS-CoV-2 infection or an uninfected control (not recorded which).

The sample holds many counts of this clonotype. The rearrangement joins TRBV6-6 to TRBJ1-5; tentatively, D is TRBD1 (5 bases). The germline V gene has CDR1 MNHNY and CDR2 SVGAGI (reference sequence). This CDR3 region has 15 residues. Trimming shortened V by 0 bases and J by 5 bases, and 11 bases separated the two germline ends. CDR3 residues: CASSYSRAGHQPQHF. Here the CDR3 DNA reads TGTGCCAGCAGTTACTCGCGCGCAGGGCATCAGCCCCAGCATTTT.

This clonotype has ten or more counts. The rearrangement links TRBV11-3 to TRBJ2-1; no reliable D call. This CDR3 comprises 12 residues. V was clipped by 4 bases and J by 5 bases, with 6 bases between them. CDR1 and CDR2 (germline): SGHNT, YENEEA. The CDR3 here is CASSSWDNEQFF. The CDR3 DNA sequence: TGTGCCAGCAGCTCCTGGGACAATGAGCAGTTCTTC. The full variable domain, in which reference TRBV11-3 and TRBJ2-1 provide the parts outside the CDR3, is EAGVVQSPRYKIIEKKQPVAFWCNPISGHNTLYWYLQNLGQGPELLIRYENEEAVDDSQLPKDRFSAERLKGVDSTLKIQPAELGDSAVYLCASSSWDNEQFFGPGTRLTVL.